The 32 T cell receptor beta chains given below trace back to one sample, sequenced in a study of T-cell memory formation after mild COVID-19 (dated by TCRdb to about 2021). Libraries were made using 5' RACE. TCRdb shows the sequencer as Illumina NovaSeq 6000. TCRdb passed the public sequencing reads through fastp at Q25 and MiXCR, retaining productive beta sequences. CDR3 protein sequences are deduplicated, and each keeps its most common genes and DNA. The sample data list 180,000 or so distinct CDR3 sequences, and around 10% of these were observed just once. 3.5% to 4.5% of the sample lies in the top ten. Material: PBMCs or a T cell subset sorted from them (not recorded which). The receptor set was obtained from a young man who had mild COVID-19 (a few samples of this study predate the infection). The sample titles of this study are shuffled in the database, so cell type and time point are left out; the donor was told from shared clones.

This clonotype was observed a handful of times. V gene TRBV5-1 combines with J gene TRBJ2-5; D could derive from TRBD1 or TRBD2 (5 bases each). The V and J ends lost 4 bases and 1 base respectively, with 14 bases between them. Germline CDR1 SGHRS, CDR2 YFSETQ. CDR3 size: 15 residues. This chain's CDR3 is CASSGGPGPQETQYF. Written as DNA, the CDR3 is TGCGCCAGCAGCGGTGGGCCGGGACCCCAAGAGACCCAGTACTTC.

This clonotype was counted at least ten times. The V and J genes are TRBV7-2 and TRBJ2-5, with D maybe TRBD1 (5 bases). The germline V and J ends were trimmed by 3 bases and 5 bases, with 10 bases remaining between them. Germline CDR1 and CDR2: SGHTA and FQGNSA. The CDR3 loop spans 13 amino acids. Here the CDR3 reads CASSFSGWETQYF. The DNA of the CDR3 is TGTGCCAGCAGCTTTTCAGGGTGGGAGACCCAGTACTTC.

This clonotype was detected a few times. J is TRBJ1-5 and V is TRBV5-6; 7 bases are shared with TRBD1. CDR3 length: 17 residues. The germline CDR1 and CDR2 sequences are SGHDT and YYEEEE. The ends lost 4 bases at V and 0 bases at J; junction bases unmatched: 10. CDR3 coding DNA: TGTGCCAGCAGCCCCCCCCGGACAGGACATAGCAATCAGCCCCAGCATTTT. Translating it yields CASSPPRTGHSNQPQHF. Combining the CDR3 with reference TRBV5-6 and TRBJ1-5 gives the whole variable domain DAGVTQSPTHLIKTRGQQVTLRCSPKSGHDTVSWYQQALGQGPQFIFQYYEEEERQRGNFPDRFSGHQFPNYSSELNVNALLLGDSALYLCASSPPRTGHSNQPQHFGDGTRLSIL.

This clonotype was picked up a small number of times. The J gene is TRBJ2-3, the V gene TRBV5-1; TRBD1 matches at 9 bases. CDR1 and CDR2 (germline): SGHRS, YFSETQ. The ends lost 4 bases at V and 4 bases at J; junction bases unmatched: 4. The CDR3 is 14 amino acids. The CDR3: CASSVDRGPDTQYF. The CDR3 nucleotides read TGCGCCAGCAGCGTGGACAGGGGCCCAGATACGCAGTATTTT. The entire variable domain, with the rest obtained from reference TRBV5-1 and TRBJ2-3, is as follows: KAGVTQTPRYLIKTRGQQVTLSCSPISGHRSVSWYQQTPGQGLQFLFEYFSETQRNKGNFPGRFSGRQFSNSRSEMNVSTLELGDSALYLCASSVDRGPDTQYFGPGTRLTVL.

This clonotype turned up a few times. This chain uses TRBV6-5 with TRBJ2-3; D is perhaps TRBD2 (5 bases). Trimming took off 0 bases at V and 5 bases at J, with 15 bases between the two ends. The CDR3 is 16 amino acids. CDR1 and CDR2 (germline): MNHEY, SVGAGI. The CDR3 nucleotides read TGTGCCAGCAGTTACTCGGATACGGGGAGTGGAGATACGCAGTATTTT. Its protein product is CASSYSDTGSGDTQYF.

The CDR3 DNA is TGTGCCAGCAGTCCCGACAACGTTGGGGAGCAGTACTTC. Amino acid sequence: CASSPDNVGEQYF. The V and J genes are TRBV7-2 and TRBJ2-7; no definite D call. Trimming removed 6 bases at V and 7 bases at J, with 16 bases between. The CDR3 has 13 amino acids. The V gene's germline CDR1 is SGHTA and CDR2 FQGNSA.

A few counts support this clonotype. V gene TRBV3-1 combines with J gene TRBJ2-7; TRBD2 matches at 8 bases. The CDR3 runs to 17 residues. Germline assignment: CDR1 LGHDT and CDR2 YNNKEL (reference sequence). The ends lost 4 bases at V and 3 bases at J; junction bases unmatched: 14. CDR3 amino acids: CASSRREWRGELYEQYF. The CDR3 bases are TGTGCCAGCAGCCGAAGAGAATGGCGGGGGGAGCTCTACGAGCAGTACTTC.

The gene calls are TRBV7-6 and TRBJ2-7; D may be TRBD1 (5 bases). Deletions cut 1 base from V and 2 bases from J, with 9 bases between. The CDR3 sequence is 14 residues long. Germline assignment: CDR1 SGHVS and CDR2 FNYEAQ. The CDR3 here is CASSLVSRAYEQYF. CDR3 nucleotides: TGTGCCAGCAGCTTAGTATCCAGGGCCTACGAGCAGTACTTC.

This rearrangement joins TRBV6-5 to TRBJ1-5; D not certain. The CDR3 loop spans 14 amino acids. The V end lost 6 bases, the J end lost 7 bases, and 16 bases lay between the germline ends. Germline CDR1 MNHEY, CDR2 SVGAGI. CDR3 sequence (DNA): TGTGCCAGCAGCCCTCCCGGAGGGAGCCAGCCCCAGCATTTT. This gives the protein CASSPPGGSQPQHF.

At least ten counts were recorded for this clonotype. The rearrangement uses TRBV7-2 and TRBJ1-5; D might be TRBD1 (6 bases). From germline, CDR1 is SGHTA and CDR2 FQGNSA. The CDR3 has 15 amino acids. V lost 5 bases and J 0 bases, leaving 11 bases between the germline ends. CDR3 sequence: CASSPTGFSNQPQHF. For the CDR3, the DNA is TGTGCCAGCAGCCCCACAGGGTTTAGCAATCAGCCCCAGCATTTT.

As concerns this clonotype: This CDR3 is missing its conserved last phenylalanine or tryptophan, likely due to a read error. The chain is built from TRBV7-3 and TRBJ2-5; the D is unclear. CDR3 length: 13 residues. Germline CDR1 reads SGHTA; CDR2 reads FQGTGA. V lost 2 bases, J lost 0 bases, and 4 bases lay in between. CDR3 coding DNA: TGTGCCAGCAGCTTATGGTACCAAGAGACCCAGTACTTA. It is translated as CASSLWYQETQYL.

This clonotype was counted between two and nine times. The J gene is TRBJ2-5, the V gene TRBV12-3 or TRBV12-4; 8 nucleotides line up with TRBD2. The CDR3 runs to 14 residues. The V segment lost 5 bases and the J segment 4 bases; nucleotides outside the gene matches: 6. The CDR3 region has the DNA TGTGCCAGCAGTCGGGAGGGAAGCGGAGAGACCCAGTACTTC. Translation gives CASSREGSGETQYF.

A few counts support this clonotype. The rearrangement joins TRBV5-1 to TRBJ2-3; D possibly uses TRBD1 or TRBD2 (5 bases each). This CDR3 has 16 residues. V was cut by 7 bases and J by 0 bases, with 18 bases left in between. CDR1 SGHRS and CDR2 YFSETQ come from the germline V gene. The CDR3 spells CASRLFGTGSTDTQYF. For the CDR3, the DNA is TGCGCCAGCCGGTTATTTGGGACGGGGAGCACAGATACGCAGTATTTT.

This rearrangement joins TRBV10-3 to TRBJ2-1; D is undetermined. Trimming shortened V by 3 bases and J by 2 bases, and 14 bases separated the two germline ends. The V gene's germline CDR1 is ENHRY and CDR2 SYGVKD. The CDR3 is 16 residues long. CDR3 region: CAISEQDARTYNEQFF. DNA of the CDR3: TGTGCCATCAGTGAACAAGACGCCAGAACCTACAATGAGCAGTTCTTC.

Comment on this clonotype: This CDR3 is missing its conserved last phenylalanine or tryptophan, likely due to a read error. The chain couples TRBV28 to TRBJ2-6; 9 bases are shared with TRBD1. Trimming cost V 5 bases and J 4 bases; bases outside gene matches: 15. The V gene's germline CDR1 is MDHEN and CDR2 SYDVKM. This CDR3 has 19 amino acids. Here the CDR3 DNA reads TGTGCCAGCAGTCCGACCGGGACAGGGATCCGATCGGGGGCCAACGTCCTGACTCTC. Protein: CASSPTGTGIRSGANVLTL.

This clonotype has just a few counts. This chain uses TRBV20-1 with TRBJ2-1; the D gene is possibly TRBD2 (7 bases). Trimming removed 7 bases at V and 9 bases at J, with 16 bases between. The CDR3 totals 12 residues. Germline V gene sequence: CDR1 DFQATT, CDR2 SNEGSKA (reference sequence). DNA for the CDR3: TGCAGTGTTAGGGGGGGCCGTGGTGAGCAGTTCTTC. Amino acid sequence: CSVRGGRGEQFF.

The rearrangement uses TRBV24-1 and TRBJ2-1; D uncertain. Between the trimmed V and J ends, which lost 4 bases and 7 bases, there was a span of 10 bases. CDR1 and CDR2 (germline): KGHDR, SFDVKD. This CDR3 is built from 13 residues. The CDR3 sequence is CATSEEGWNEQFF. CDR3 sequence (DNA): TGTGCCACCAGTGAGGAAGGGTGGAATGAGCAGTTCTTC.

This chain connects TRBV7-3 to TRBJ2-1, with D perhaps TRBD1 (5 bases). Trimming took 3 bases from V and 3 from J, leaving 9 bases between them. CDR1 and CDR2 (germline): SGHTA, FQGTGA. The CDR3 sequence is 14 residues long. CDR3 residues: CASSFQGGYNEQFF. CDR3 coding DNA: TGTGCCAGCAGCTTCCAGGGCGGCTACAATGAGCAGTTCTTC.

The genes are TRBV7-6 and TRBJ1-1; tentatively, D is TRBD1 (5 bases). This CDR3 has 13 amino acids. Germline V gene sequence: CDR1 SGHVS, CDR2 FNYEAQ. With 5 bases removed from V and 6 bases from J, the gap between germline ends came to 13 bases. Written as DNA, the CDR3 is TGTGCCAGCAGCCCCACGGGGCAGCCTGAAGCTTTCTTT. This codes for CASSPTGQPEAFF.

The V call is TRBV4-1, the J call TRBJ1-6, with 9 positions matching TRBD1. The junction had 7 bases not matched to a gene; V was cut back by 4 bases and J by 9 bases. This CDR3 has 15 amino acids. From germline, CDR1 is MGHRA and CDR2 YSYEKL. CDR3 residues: CASSPGTGNGSPLHF. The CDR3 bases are TGCGCCAGCAGCCCCGGGACAGGGAACGGTTCACCCCTCCACTTT.

The CDR3 spells CASSDERNQPQHF. In nucleotides, the CDR3 is TGTGCCAGCAGTGATGAGAGAAATCAGCCCCAGCATTTT. V is TRBV2 and J is TRBJ1-5; D remains unclear. V shed 3 bases and J shed 4 bases, with 7 bases lying between them. The CDR3 loop spans 13 amino acids. Germline CDR1 is SNHLY and CDR2 is FYNNEI. The full variable domain, rest sourced from reference TRBV2 and TRBJ1-5, is EPEVTQTPSHQVTQMGQEVILRCVPISNHLYFYWYRQILGQKVEFLVSFYNNEISEKSEIFDDQFSVERPDGSNFTLKIRSTKLEDSAMYFCASSDERNQPQHFGDGTRLSIL.

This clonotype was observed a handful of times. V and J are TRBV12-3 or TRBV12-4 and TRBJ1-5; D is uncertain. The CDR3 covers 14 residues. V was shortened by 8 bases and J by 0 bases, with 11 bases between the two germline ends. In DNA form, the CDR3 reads TGTGCCAGCCATGCGGGTTATAGCAATCAGCCCCAGCATTTT. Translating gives CASHAGYSNQPQHF.

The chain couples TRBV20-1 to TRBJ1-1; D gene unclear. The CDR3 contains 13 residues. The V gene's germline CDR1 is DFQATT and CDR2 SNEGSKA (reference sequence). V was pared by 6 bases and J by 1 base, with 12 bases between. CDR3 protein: CSALLGWNTEAFF. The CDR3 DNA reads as TGCAGTGCGCTCCTCGGGTGGAACACTGAAGCTTTCTTT.

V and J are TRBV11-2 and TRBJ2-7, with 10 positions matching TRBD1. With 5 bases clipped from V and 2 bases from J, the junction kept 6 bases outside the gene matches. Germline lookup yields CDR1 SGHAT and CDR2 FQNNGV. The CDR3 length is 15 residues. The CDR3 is CASSPWTGGTYEQYF. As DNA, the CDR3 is TGTGCCAGCAGCCCGTGGACAGGGGGGACCTACGAGCAGTACTTC.

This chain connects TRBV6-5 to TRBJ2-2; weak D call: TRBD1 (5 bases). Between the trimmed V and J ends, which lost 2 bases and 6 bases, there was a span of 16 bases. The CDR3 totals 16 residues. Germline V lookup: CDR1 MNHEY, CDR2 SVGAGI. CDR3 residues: CASSYQGASLAGELFF. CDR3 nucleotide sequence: TGTGCCAGCAGTTACCAGGGTGCCTCTTTAGCCGGGGAGCTGTTTTTT.

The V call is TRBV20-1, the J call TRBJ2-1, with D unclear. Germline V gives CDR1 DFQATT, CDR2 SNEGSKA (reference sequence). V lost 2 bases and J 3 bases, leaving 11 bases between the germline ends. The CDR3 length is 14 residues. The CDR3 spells CSARPPSLYNEQFF. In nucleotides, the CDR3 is TGCAGTGCTAGACCCCCATCTCTCTACAATGAGCAGTTCTTC.

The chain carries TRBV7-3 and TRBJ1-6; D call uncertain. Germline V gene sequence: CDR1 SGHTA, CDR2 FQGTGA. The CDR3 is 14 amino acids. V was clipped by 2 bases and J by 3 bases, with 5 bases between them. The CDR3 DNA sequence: TGTGCCAGCAGCTTAGACAACTATAATTCACCCCTCCACTTT. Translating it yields CASSLDNYNSPLHF.

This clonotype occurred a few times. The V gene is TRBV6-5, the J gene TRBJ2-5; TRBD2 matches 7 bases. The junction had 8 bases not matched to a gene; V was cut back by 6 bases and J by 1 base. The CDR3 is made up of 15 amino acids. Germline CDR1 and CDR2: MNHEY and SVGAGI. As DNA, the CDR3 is TGTGCCAGCAGCCGGCGGGGAGGGCTCCAAGAGACCCAGTACTTC. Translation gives CASSRRGGLQETQYF.

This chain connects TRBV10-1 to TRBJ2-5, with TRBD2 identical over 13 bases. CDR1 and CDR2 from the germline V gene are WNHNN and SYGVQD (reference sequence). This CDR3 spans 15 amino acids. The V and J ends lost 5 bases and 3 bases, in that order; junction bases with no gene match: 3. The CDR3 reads CASSRTSGGKETQYF. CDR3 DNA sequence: TGCGCCAGCAGTAGGACTAGCGGGGGAAAAGAGACCCAGTACTTC.

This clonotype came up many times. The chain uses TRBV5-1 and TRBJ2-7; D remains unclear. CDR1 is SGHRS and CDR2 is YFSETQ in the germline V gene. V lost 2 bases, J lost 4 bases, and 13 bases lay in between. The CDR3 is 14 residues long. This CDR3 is CASSLSPGQYEQYV. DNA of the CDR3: TGCGCCAGCAGCTTAAGTCCCGGGCAGTACGAGCAGTACGTC.

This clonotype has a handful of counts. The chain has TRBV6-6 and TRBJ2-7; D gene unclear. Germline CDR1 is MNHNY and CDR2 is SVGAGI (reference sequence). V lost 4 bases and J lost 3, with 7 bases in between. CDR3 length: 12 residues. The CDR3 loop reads CASSSVGYEQYV. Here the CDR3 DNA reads TGTGCCAGCAGTTCCGTCGGCTACGAGCAGTACGTC.

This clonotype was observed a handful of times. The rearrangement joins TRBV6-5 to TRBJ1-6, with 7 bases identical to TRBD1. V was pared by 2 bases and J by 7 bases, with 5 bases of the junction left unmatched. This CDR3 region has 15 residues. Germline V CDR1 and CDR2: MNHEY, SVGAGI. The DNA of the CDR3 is TGTGCCAGCAGTTACACAGGGGTTCTGAATTCACCCCTCCACTTT. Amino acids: CASSYTGVLNSPLHF.